Listed below are T cell receptor beta chains from one sample, sequenced in a study of blood T cell repertoires in COVID-19. Generated by immunoSEQ multiplex PCR, the TCRdb table keeps only in-frame clones and is missing some. The sample consists of about 240,000 clones, 65% to 90% of them appearing once. Sequencing used peripheral blood. The receptors shown here come from a man in his forties or fifties with COVID-19, enrolled during active disease. CDR3s include the opening cysteine and the closing phenylalanine or tryptophan. The D gene is left open where the match is weak. Where a row states a size, it is once, few, many or the class of an expanded clone; other rows omit it.

clone size	V gene	D gene	J gene	CDR3 protein	CDR3 DNA
.	TRBV28	.	TRBJ1-5	CASSRTGLGNQPQHF	TGTGCCAGCAGTCGTACAGGATTAGGGAATCAGCCCCAGCATTTT
.	TRBV25-1	TRBD1	TRBJ1-6	CASRTNRGKNSPLHF	TGTGCCAGCAGAACGAACAGGGGAAAAAATTCACCCCTCCACTTT
.	TRBV6-1	TRBD1	TRBJ2-7	CASSGLGTGIPYEQYF	TGTGCCAGCAGTGGGTTGGGGACAGGGATCCCCTACGAGCAGTACTTC
.	TRBV5-1	.	TRBJ2-7	CASSLANIPYEQYF	TGCGCCAGCAGCTTGGCCAACATCCCCTACGAGCAGTACTTC
.	TRBV6-2/TRBV6-3	TRBD1	TRBJ1-5	CASSYDPGQGALMSNQPQHF	TGTGCCAGCAGTTACGATCCGGGACAGGGGGCCCTTATGAGCAATCAGCCCCAGCATTTT
.	TRBV5-1	TRBD1	TRBJ1-3	CASSLAWTGGDYGNTIYF	TGCGCCAGCAGCTTGGCTTGGACAGGGGGCGATTATGGAAACACCATATATTTT
few	TRBV7-9	TRBD2	TRBJ2-1	CASSLGLAGNEQFF	TGTGCCAGCAGCTTAGGACTAGCGGGGAATGAGCAGTTCTTC
.	TRBV15	.	TRBJ1-5	CATSKGYNQPQHF	TGTGCCACCAGCAAGGGGTACAATCAGCCCCAGCATTTT
.	TRBV3-1/TRBV3-2	.	TRBJ1-2	CASSQGGRSDGYTF	TGTGCCAGCAGCCAAGGAGGCCGGTCTGATGGCTACACCTTC
.	TRBV9	TRBD1	TRBJ1-6	CASSVVPGGRSPLHF	TGTGCCAGCAGCGTAGTACCAGGGGGCCGGTCACCCCTCCACTTT
.	TRBV7-3	.	TRBJ1-5	CASSLIVRESNQPQHF	TGTGCCAGCAGCTTAATTGTTCGAGAAAGCAATCAGCCCCAGCATTTT
.	TRBV3-1/TRBV3-2	.	TRBJ1-2	CASSQWQGSNYGYTF	TGTGCCAGCAGCCAGTGGCAGGGCTCTAACTATGGCTACACCTTC
.	TRBV2	TRBD1	TRBJ1-3	CASSEGDRGGTIYF	TGTGCCAGCAGTGAAGGGGACAGAGGAGGCACCATATATTTT
.	TRBV5-1	.	TRBJ1-6	CASRQITGNNSPLHF	TGCGCCAGCAGACAGATCACAGGGAATAATTCACCCCTCCACTTT
few	TRBV6-5	.	TRBJ2-7	CASSTLAGSSYEQYF	TGTGCCAGCAGTACCCTCGCCGGGAGCTCCTACGAGCAGTACTTC
.	TRBV28	.	TRBJ2-7	CASSLFDTGPRRNEQYF	TGTGCCAGCAGTTTATTCGATACAGGGCCAAGGAGGAACGAGCAGTACTTC
.	TRBV28	.	TRBJ2-3	CASSLTIRTDTQYF	TGTGCCAGCAGTTTAACTATCCGCACAGATACGCAGTATTTT
.	TRBV5-5	TRBD1	TRBJ2-2	CASRPTGGWTGELFF	TGTGCCAGCAGGCCAACAGGGGGGTGGACCGGGGAGCTGTTTTTT
.	TRBV6-5	.	TRBJ2-5	CASSYSSVYEETQYF	TGTGCCAGCAGTTACTCTTCAGTTTACGAAGAGACCCAGTACTTC
.	TRBV14	TRBD1	TRBJ2-2	CASSQGQGDTGELFF	TGTGCCAGCAGCCAAGGACAGGGGGACACCGGGGAGCTGTTTTTT
.	TRBV5-4	.	TRBJ2-7	CASSFSVEGEQYF	TGTGCCAGCAGCTTCTCGGTGGAGGGTGAGCAGTACTTC
.	TRBV9	.	TRBJ2-2	CASSVGQSHGELFF	TGTGCCAGCAGCGTAGGACAGTCGCACGGGGAGCTGTTTTTT
.	TRBV5-1	.	TRBJ2-2	CASSRSENTGELFF	TGCGCCAGCAGCCGTAGCGAGAACACCGGGGAGCTGTTTTTT
.	TRBV18	.	TRBJ1-3	CASSPQGSSGNTIYF	TGTGCCAGCTCACCGCAGGGATCATCTGGAAACACCATATATTTT
.	TRBV6-1	.	TRBJ1-1	CASSEQVGTEAFF	TGTGCCAGCAGTGAACAGGTGGGCACTGAAGCTTTCTTT
.	TRBV14	TRBD2	TRBJ2-1	CASSQDTLAVEQFF	TGTGCCAGCAGCCAAGATACACTAGCGGTCGAGCAGTTCTTC
.	TRBV7-3	TRBD1	TRBJ1-2	CASSLGTGSGGYTF	TGTGCCAGCAGCTTAGGGACAGGGTCTGGTGGCTACACCTTC
once	TRBV9	.	TRBJ2-3	CASSVVSQTDTQYF	TGTGCCAGCAGCGTAGTCTCACAGACAGATACGCAGTATTTT
.	TRBV5-8	.	TRBJ1-3	CASSLLDTIYF	TGTGCCAGCAGCTTACTGGACACCATATATTTT
.	TRBV28	.	TRBJ1-5	CASSLRQDSNQPQHF	TGTGCCAGCAGTTTAAGACAGGATAGCAATCAGCCCCAGCATTTT
.	TRBV11-2	.	TRBJ2-7	CASSLPDRSAYEQYF	TGTGCCAGCAGCTTACCAGACAGGTCAGCCTACGAGCAGTACTTC
.	TRBV3-1/TRBV3-2	TRBD2	TRBJ2-1	CASSAWGGGDYNEQFF	TGTGCCAGCAGCGCTTGGGGCGGGGGAGATTACAATGAGCAGTTCTTC
once	TRBV11-1	.	TRBJ2-1	CASRRDINEQFF	TGTGCCAGCAGAAGGGACATCAATGAGCAGTTCTTC
.	TRBV6-2/TRBV6-3	.	TRBJ1-1	CASSFPPMNTEAFF	TGTGCCAGCAGTTTTCCCCCCATGAACACTGAAGCTTTCTTT
.	TRBV9	.	TRBJ1-2	CASSVGTNYGYTF	TGTGCCAGCAGCGTAGGGACAAACTATGGCTACACCTTC
.	TRBV7-8	.	TRBJ1-6	CASSLGAGFTPLHF	TGTGCCAGCAGCTTAGGAGCAGGATTTACGCCCCTCCACTTT
.	TRBV5-6	.	TRBJ1-5	CASSSPGKNQPQHF	TGTGCCAGCAGCTCTCCAGGGAAGAATCAGCCCCAGCATTTT
.	TRBV19	.	TRBJ2-7	CASSITGRASYEQYF	TGTGCCAGTAGTATAACCGGCAGGGCCTCCTACGAGCAGTACTTC
.	TRBV29-1	.	TRBJ2-3	CSVDWSAGSDTQYF	TGCAGCGTTGATTGGTCCGCGGGTTCCGATACGCAGTATTTT
.	TRBV4-1	.	TRBJ2-7	CASSQSHSSYEQYF	TGCGCCAGCAGCCAATCCCACAGCTCCTACGAGCAGTACTTC
.	TRBV11-3	.	TRBJ1-1	CASSLGGGAEAFF	TGTGCCAGCAGCTTAGGAGGGGGGGCTGAAGCTTTCTTT
few	TRBV29-1	.	TRBJ1-2	CSQFTETYGYTF	TGCAGCCAATTTACCGAGACTTATGGCTACACCTTC
.	TRBV20-1	.	TRBJ2-3	CSATGLDTQYF	TGCAGTGCTACCGGACTTGATACGCAGTATTTT
.	TRBV2	TRBD1	TRBJ2-2	CASRGDRNTGELFF	TGTGCCAGCCGAGGGGACAGGAACACCGGGGAGCTGTTTTTT
.	TRBV5-5	.	TRBJ2-7	CASSRGHRSSYEQYF	TGTGCCAGCAGCCGGGGACACCGGAGCTCCTACGAGCAGTACTTC
.	TRBV7-2	TRBD2	TRBJ2-1	CASSLARGDEQFF	TGTGCCAGCAGCTTAGCTCGGGGGGATGAGCAGTTCTTC
.	TRBV4-3	TRBD1	TRBJ1-2	CASSQEAGGNYGYTF	TGCGCCAGCAGCCAAGAGGCAGGGGGCAACTATGGCTACACCTTC
few	TRBV27	TRBD1	TRBJ2-2	CASKPGQGFTGELFF	TGTGCCAGCAAACCGGGACAGGGGTTCACCGGGGAGCTGTTTTTT
.	TRBV6-5	TRBD1	TRBJ2-7	CASSYFTGVDYEQYF	TGTGCCAGCAGTTACTTCACAGGGGTGGACTACGAGCAGTACTTC
.	TRBV6-5	.	TRBJ2-1	CASSFPTGEQFF	TGTGCCAGCAGTTTTCCGACGGGTGAGCAGTTCTTC
once	TRBV7-9	.	TRBJ2-5	CASSLRAIGVETQYF	TGTGCCAGCAGCTTACGGGCCATCGGGGTAGAGACCCAGTACTTC
.	TRBV6-6	.	TRBJ1-2	CASSYDGGHYGYTF	TGTGCCAGCAGTTACGATGGGGGCCACTATGGCTACACCTTC
.	TRBV19	.	TRBJ1-2	CASLDRNNYGYTF	TGTGCCAGCCTCGACAGAAACAACTATGGCTACACCTTC
.	TRBV5-1	TRBD1	TRBJ2-1	CASSSTPQTGGSHNEQFF	TGCGCCAGCAGCTCGACGCCCCAGACAGGGGGCTCCCACAATGAGCAGTTCTTC
.	TRBV5-4	TRBD1	TRBJ2-3	CASSWGQGSDTQYF	TGTGCCAGCAGCTGGGGACAGGGCTCAGATACGCAGTATTTT
.	TRBV28	.	TRBJ1-1	CASSYYTEAFF	TGTGCCAGCAGCTATTACACTGAAGCTTTCTTT
.	TRBV6-5	TRBD2	TRBJ2-7	CASSPGGWANYEQYF	TGTGCCAGCAGCCCCGGGGGGTGGGCGAACTACGAGCAGTACTTC